This T cell receptor beta chain was profiled in a study of blood T cell repertoires in COVID-19. On the study more broadly: Sites across the United States, Italy and Spain contributed samples from acute and convalescent COVID-19. PBMCs, B-cell-depleted T cells, or T cells were the source of the cDNA or gDNA that made up the material.

The CDR3 covers 15 residues. Germline lookup yields CDR1 MGHRA and CDR2 YSYEKL. V gave up 0 bases and J gave up 3 bases, with 11 bases separating them. Per the original data handling: Amplification from reference gene primers served as the basis for estimated nucleated cell counts. Measured with immunoSEQ multiplex PCR; TCRdb has only the in-frame clones, and not every one. V, J and clone size are those of that table, while D and trimming were read from the DNA. Of more than 70,000 clones in the sample, around four fifths were seen once. Sequenced: peripheral blood. The chain combines TRBV4-1 with TRBJ1-2, with D unclear. The receptor was isolated from a human donor in a cohort sampled during active COVID-19. CDR3 sequence: CASSQDRTGDYGYTF. The CDR3 coding sequence is TGCGCCAGCAGCCAAGACCGGACTGGGGACTATGGCTACACCTTC.